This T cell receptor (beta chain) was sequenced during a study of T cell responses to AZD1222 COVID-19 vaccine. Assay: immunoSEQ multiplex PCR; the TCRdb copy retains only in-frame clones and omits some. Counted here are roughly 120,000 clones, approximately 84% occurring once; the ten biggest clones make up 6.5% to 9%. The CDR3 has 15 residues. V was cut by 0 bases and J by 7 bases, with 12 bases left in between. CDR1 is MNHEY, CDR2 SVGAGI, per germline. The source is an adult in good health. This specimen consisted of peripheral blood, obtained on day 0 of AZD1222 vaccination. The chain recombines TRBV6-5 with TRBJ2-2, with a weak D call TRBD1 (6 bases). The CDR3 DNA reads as TGTGCCAGCAGTTACTCGGCAGGGGTGGTCGGGGAGCTGTTTTTT. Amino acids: CASSYSAGVVGELFF.